This T cell receptor (beta chain) was identified in a study of CD8 T cells in ankylosing spondylitis. General observations from the study: Peripheral blood samples showed relatively rare disease-linked clones, and these clones were CD8+. Before this, some motif variants had been reported in reactive arthritis synovial fluid and blood. The authors reported significant enrichment of disease-linked clones in matched ankylosing spondylitis synovial fluid. Characteristic of ankylosing spondylitis blood, it appeared, was a TCR beta motif comprising eight highly homologous variants.

Turning to this clonotype: Its specificity is unknown.

Germline V gene lookup returns CDR1 SGHVS and CDR2 FQNEAQ. The CDR3 has 15 residues. V was pared by 5 bases and J by 8 bases, with 8 bases of the junction left unmatched. A quantitative 5'-RACE method, one with molecular barcodes, was used to make TCR beta libraries. MiXCR was run by TCRdb on the 5' RACE reads, yielding one entry per CDR3 protein. The sample includes 330,000 or so distinct CDR3 sequences, approximately 8.2% of them seen just once. The sequencing sample was made of blood, either unsorted or a sorted T cell fraction (not recorded which). This rearrangement joins TRBV7-8 to TRBJ1-4, with 10 bases fitting TRBD1. The clonotype was recovered from a male donor with ankylosing spondylitis. The CDR3 region is CASSRAGTGEEKLFF. CDR3 nucleotide sequence: TGTGCCAGCAGCCGAGCTGGGACAGGGGAAGAAAAACTGTTTTTT.